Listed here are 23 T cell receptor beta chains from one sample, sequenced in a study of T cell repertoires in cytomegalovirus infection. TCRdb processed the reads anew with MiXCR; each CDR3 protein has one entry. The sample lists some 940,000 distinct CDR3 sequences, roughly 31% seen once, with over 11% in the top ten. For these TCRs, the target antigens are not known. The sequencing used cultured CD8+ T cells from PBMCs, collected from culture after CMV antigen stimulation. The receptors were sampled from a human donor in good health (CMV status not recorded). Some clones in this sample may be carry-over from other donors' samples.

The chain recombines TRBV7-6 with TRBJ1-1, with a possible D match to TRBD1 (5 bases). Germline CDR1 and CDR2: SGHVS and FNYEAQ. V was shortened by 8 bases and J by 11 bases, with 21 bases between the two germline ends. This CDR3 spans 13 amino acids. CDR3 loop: CASGGGVVFGAFF. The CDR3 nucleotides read TGTGCCAGCGGCGGGGGGGTCGTCTTCGGGGCTTTCTTT.

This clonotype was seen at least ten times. The CDR3: CASRVSGVWDREQFF. The CDR3 DNA follows: TGTGCCAGCAGGGTTAGCGGGGTCTGGGATCGTGAGCAGTTCTTC. V and J are TRBV7-3 and TRBJ2-1, with 8 bases fitting TRBD2. J gave up 9 bases and V 6 bases, and 13 bases lay outside the gene matches. CDR3 size: 15 residues. In germline, CDR1 is SGHTA, CDR2 FQGTGA.

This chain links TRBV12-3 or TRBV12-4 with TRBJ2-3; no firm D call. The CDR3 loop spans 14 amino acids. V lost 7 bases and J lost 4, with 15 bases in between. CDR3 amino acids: CASTPGVVSDTQYF. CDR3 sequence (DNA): TGTGCCAGCACCCCTGGAGTGGTTTCAGATACGCAGTATTTT.

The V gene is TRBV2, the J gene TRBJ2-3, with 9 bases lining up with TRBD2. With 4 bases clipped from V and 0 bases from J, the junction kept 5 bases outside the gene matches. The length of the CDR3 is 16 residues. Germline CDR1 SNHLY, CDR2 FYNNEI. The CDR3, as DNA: TGTGCCAGCAGTGTTAGCGGGGGCTACAGCACAGATACGCAGTATTTT. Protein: CASSVSGGYSTDTQYF.

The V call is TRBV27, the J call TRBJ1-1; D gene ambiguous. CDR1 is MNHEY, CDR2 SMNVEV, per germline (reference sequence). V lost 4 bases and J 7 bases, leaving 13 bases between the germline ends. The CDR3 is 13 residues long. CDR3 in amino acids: CASSYPGRGEAFF. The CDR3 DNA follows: TGTGCCAGCAGTTATCCCGGAAGAGGTGAAGCTTTCTTT.

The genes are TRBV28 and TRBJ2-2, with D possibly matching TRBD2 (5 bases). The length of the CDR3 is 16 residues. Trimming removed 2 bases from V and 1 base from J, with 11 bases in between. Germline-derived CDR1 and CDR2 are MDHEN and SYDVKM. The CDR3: CASSLLDFMNTGELFF. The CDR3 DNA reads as TGTGCCAGCAGTTTACTGGACTTCATGAACACCGGGGAGCTGTTTTTT.

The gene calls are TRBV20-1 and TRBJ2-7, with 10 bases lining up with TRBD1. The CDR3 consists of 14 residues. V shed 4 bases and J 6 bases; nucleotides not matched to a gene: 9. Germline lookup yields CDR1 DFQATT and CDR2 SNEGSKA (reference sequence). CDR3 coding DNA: TGCAGTGCTACGAACCGGGACAGGGGAAGCGAGCAGTACTTC. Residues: CSATNRDRGSEQYF.

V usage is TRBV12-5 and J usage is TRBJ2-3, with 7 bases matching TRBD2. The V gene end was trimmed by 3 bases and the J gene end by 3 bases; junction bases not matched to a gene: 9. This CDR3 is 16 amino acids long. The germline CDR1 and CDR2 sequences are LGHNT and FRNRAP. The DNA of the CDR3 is TGTGCTAGTGGTTTTGAGGCTTTCGGGAGGACAGATACGCAGTATTTT. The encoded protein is CASGFEAFGRTDTQYF.

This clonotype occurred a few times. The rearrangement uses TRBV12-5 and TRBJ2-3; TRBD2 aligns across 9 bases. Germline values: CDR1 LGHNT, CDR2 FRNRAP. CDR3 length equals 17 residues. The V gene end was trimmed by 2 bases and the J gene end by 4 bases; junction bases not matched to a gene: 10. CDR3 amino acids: CASGLTPGGGAADTQYF. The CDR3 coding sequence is TGTGCTAGTGGTTTGACCCCTGGCGGGGGGGCGGCAGATACGCAGTATTTT.

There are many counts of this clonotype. The CDR3 nucleotides read TGTGCCAGCAGCCCCCGGGGGCGGGAATGGGACGAGCAGTACTTC. It encodes CASSPRGREWDEQYF. This sequence joins TRBV7-8 and TRBJ2-7; D possibly uses TRBD1 or TRBD2 (6 bases each). This CDR3 contains 15 residues. Trimming shortened V by 5 bases and J by 5 bases, and 19 bases separated the two germline ends. Germline values: CDR1 SGHVS, CDR2 FQNEAQ.

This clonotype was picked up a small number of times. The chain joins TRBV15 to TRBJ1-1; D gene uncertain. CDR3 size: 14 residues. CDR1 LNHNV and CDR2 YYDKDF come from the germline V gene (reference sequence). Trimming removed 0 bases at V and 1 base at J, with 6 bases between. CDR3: CATSRELGNTEAFF. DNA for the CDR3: TGTGCCACCAGCAGAGAATTGGGGAACACTGAAGCTTTCTTT.

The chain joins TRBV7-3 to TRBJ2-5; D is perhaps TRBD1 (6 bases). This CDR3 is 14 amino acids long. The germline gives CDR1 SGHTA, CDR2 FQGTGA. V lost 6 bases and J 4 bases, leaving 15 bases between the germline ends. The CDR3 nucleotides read TGTGCCAGCAGTCCATCGGCAGGGGCAGAGACCCAGTACTTC. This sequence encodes CASSPSAGAETQYF.

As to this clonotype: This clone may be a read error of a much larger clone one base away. The CDR3, as DNA: TGTGTCAGCGGGGGCGGGGGCAGCAATCAGCCCCAGCATTTT. Its protein product is CVSGGGGSNQPQHF. The chain couples TRBV7-6 to TRBJ1-5; possible D gene TRBD1, 6 bases. The CDR3 is made up of 14 amino acids. Germline CDR1 SGHVS, CDR2 FNYEAQ.

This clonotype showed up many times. The CDR3 protein is CASSRPGQGSYNEQFF. CDR3 bases: TGTGCCAGCAGCCGTCCGGGACAGGGAAGCTACAATGAGCAGTTCTTC. The chain carries TRBV14 and TRBJ2-1; 9 bases are a match to TRBD1. The CDR3 runs 16 residues. The J segment lost 3 bases and the V segment lost 4 bases, leaving 7 bases of the junction unmatched. CDR1 SGHDN and CDR2 FVKESK come from the germline V gene.

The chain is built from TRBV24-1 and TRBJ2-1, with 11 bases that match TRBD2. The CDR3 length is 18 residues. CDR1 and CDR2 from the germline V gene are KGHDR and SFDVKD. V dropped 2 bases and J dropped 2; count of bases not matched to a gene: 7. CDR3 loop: CATSDSYTLAGAYNEQFF. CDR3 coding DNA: TGTGCCACCAGTGATTCCTACACACTAGCGGGGGCCTACAATGAGCAGTTCTTC.

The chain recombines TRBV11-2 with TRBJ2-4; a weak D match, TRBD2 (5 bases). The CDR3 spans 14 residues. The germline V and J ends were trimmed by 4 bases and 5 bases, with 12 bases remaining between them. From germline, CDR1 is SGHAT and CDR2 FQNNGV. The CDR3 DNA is TGTGCCAGCAGCTCGGGCGGGTGGCAAAACATTCAGTACTTC. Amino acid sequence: CASSSGGWQNIQYF.

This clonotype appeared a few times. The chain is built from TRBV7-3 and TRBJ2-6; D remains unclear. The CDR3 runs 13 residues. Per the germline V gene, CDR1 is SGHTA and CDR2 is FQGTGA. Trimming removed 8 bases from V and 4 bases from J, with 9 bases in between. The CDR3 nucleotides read TGTGCCAGCCTGGCGTCCGGGGCCAACGTCCTGACTTTC. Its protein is CASLASGANVLTF.

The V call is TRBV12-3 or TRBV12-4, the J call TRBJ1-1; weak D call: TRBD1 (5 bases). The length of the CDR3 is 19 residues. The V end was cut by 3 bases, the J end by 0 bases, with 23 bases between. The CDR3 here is CASSFIPSPLRGLNTEAFF. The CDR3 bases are TGTGCCAGCAGTTTTATCCCCTCGCCCCTGAGGGGACTGAACACTGAAGCTTTCTTT.

The CDR3 DNA is TGTGCCAGCAGCGTTTTTAACAGTCCCTACGAGCAGTACTTC. It is translated as CASSVFNSPYEQYF. V gene TRBV9 combines with J gene TRBJ2-7; D remains ambiguous. The V and J ends lost 2 bases and 2 bases respectively, with 11 bases between them. The CDR3 has 14 residues. Germline V CDR1 and CDR2: SGDLS, YYNGEE.

The CDR3 DNA is TGTGCCAGCAGTTCAGGGGAAAGCTACGAGCAGTACGTC. As protein: CASSSGESYEQYV. The chain has TRBV28 and TRBJ2-7, with D perhaps TRBD1 (6 bases). Trimming stripped 4 bases from V and 3 bases from J, with 10 bases between. Germline assignment: CDR1 MDHEN and CDR2 SYDVKM. The CDR3 loop spans 13 amino acids.

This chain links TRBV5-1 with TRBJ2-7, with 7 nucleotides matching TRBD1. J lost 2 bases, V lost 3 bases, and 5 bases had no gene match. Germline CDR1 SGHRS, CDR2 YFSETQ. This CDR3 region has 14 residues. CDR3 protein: CASSWTGPPYEQYV. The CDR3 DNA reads TGCGCCAGCAGCTGGACAGGACCTCCCTACGAGCAGTACGTC.

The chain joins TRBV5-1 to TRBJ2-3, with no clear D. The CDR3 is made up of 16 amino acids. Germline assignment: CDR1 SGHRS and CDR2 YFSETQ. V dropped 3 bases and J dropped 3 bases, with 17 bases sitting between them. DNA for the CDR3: TGCGCCAGCAGCTCCCGTACCAACCCAGGAACAGATACGCAGTATTTT. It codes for CASSSRTNPGTDTQYF. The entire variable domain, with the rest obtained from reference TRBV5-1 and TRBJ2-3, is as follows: KAGVTQTPRYLIKTRGQQVTLSCSPISGHRSVSWYQQTPGQGLQFLFEYFSETQRNKGNFPGRFSGRQFSNSRSEMNVSTLELGDSALYLCASSSRTNPGTDTQYFGPGTRLTVL.

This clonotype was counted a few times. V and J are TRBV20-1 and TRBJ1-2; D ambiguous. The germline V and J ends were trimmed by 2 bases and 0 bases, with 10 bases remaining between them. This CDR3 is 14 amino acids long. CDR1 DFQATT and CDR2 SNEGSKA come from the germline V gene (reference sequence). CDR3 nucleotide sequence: TGCAGTGCTAGACGCCCCACTCCTAACTATGGCTACACCTTC. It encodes CSARRPTPNYGYTF.